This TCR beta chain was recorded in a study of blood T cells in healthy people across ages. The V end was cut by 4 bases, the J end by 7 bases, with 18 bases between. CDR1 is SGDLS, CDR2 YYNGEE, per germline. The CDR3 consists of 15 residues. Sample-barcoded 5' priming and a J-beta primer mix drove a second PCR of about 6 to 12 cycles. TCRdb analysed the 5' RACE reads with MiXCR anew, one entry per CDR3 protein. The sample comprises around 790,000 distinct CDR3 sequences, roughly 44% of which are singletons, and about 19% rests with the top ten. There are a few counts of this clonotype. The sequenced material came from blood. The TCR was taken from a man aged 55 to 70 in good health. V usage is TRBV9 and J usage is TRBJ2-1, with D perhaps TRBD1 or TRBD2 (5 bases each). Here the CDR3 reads CASSRTGTHRNEQFF. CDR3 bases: TGTGCCAGCAGCAGGACCGGGACCCATCGGAATGAGCAGTTCTTC.